This T cell receptor beta chain comes out of a study of shared clonotypes between healthy human individuals. General study results and limits: Rarefaction showed sorted-subset sequencing was incomplete despite large depth.

In its sample, this clone was seen a few times. No antigen is known for it. Healthy and HIV-negative, the adult donors had no recent acute infections or vaccinations. Clones were read by immunoSEQ multiplex PCR, and TCRdb kept only the in-frame ones, dropping some. The sample contains about 1.1 million clones, around three quarters of which appear only once. The source is a man aged 18 to 35 in good health. Some clones in this sample may be carry-over from other donors' samples. The sequencing input was memory CD4+ T cells from PBMCs. Subset specified: CD45RA-negative fraction.

The CDR3 reads CASSLGFGTDPSNTEAFF. The DNA for the CDR3 is TGCGCCAGCAGCTTGGGATTCGGGACGGACCCTTCGAACACTGAAGCTTTCTTT. The rearrangement uses TRBV5-1 and TRBJ1-1, with a tentative D call TRBD1 (5 bases). CDR1 is SGHRS, CDR2 YFSETQ, per germline. This CDR3 is built from 18 residues. Trimming removed 0 bases at V and 1 base at J, with 19 bases between.